A single sample gave rise to the 13 T cell receptor beta chains below, sequenced in a study of T cells in Graves' hyperthyroidism and ophthalmopathy (dated by TCRdb to the late 2010s). Libraries were made using multiplex PCR. Sequencing took place on an Illumina HiSeq 2000. The TCR beta CDR3 regions were amplified from the RNA transcripts. The first round of RT-PCR for the TCR CDR3 was performed with the HTBI primer set and the Qiagen OneStep RT-PCR kit. The public reads were quality trimmed at Q25 with fastp and then assembled into clones with MiXCR by TCRdb, keeping productive beta chains. Rows with a matching CDR3 protein are joined into one entry that keeps the most common DNA and genes. This sample gives nearly 600,000 distinct CDR3 sequences in total; 13% to 15% of them show up just once. Less than 9% of the sample belongs to the ten largest clones. Input material: blood. The receptors were sampled from a woman aged 18-29 years with Graves' ophthalmopathy.

Ten or more counts support this clonotype. The V gene is TRBV2, the J gene TRBJ2-1; D is unresolved. Germline CDR1 is SNHLY and CDR2 is FYNNEI. V dropped 6 bases and J dropped 6 bases, with 12 bases sitting between them. The CDR3 runs to 13 residues. CDR3: CASSRARRNEQFF. The CDR3 DNA reads TGTGCCAGCAGCCGAGCACGGCGCAATGAGCAGTTCTTC.

This clonotype has a count of ten or more. This chain joins TRBV27 and TRBJ2-7, with 7 nucleotides matching TRBD1. Germline V gene data show CDR1 as MNHEY and CDR2 as SMNVEV (reference sequence). The CDR3 is made up of 15 amino acids. With V trimmed by 3 bases and J by 0 bases, 5 bases remained unmatched. The CDR3 nucleotides are TGTGCCAGCAGTTTCGGGACAGCTGCCTCCTACGAGCAGTACTTC. Amino acids: CASSFGTAASYEQYF.

This clonotype was recorded at least ten times. V gene TRBV28 combines with J gene TRBJ1-1; 8 bases are a match to TRBD1. This CDR3 contains 17 residues. V dropped 3 bases and J dropped 1; count of bases not matched to a gene: 10. The germline gives CDR1 MDHEN, CDR2 SYDVKM. The CDR3 reads CASSLGRDRRRNTEAFF. The CDR3 DNA follows: TGTGCCAGCAGTTTGGGACGGGACAGGCGAAGGAACACTGAAGCTTTCTTT.

The rearrangement links TRBV7-8 to TRBJ2-7, with D unclear. CDR3 length equals 13 residues. V dropped 2 bases and J dropped 4 bases, with 9 bases sitting between them. Germline loops: CDR1 SGHVS, CDR2 FQNEAQ. The CDR3 bases are TGTGCCAGCAGCTTATCGGAAGAGTACGAGCAGTACTTC. This sequence encodes CASSLSEEYEQYF.

This clonotype came up a few times. The chain recombines TRBV12-5 with TRBJ1-1; 7 positions agree with TRBD1. Germline assignment: CDR1 LGHNT and CDR2 FRNRAP. J was trimmed by 7 bases and V by 7 bases; bases with no gene match: 15. The CDR3 totals 15 residues. Here the CDR3 DNA reads TGTGCTAGTGTTACCCCCTCGACAGGGTTGAATGAAGCTTTCTTT. Amino acid sequence: CASVTPSTGLNEAFF.

On this clonotype: This clone may be a read error of a much larger clone one base away. This chain uses TRBV12-3 or TRBV12-4 with TRBJ2-3; D is perhaps TRBD1 or TRBD2 (6 bases each). The V end was cut by 4 bases, the J end by 4 bases, with 15 bases between. The CDR3 totals 15 residues. The DNA for the CDR3 is TGTGCCAGCAGTTCGCGGGACAAATACTCAGATACGCAGTATTTT. Amino acids: CASSSRDKYSDTQYF.

This clonotype was detected ten times or more. The chain has TRBV27 and TRBJ2-2; 11 bases agree with TRBD2. V trimming: 6 bases; J trimming: 7 bases; junction bases outside the gene matches: 7. Germline values: CDR1 MNHEY, CDR2 SMNVEV (reference sequence). This CDR3 contains 15 residues. The CDR3 loop is CASSPTSGIIGELFF. The CDR3 nucleotides are TGTGCCAGCAGCCCGACTAGCGGGATAATCGGGGAGCTGTTTTTT.

This clonotype has a count of ten or more. V is TRBV3-1 and J is TRBJ2-5, with 8 bases fitting TRBD2. From germline, CDR1 is LGHDT and CDR2 YNNKEL (reference sequence). This CDR3 has 16 amino acids. After removal of 1 base from V and 1 base from J, the junction contained 5 bases not matched to a gene. CDR3 in amino acids: CASSQVGSGSQETQYF. The DNA for the CDR3 is TGTGCCAGCAGCCAAGTGGGGAGCGGGAGCCAAGAGACCCAGTACTTC.

This clonotype was seen more than once but under ten times. The V call is TRBV6-1, the J call TRBJ2-3; 10 bases map to TRBD2. Germline V gene data show CDR1 as MNHNS and CDR2 as SASEGT. This CDR3 region has 18 residues. After removal of 2 bases from V and 1 base from J, the junction contained 9 bases not matched to a gene. The CDR3 reads CASSEHWRSGRGTDTQYF. The CDR3 DNA reads as TGTGCCAGCAGTGAACATTGGAGAAGCGGGAGGGGCACAGATACGCAGTATTTT.

About this clonotype itself: The final CDR3 position lacks the conserved phenylalanine or tryptophan, pointing to a likely read error. V and J are TRBV5-6 and TRBJ2-2; D is undetermined. The V gene lost 5 bases and the J gene lost 6 bases, with 11 bases spanning the gap. CDR1 and CDR2 from the germline V gene are SGHDT and YYEEEE. There are 13 residues in the CDR3. This chain's CDR3 is CASRSSSAGELFL. The CDR3 coding sequence is TGTGCCAGCAGGTCTAGTTCCGCCGGGGAGCTGTTTCTT.

The sample holds many counts of this clonotype. The genes are TRBV20-1 and TRBJ2-6, with 9 bases matching TRBD1. The CDR3 has 17 amino acids. V was clipped by 4 bases and J by 0 bases; unmatched bases: 7. The germline CDR1 and CDR2 sequences are DFQATT and SNEGSKA (reference sequence). CDR3 region: CSAKTGGTSSGANVLTF. Written as DNA, the CDR3 is TGCAGTGCTAAAACAGGGGGCACATCCTCTGGGGCCAACGTCCTGACTTTC.

The sample holds many counts of this clonotype. V is TRBV11-2 and J is TRBJ2-7, with D perhaps matching TRBD1 (6 bases). This CDR3 spans 15 amino acids. The germline V and J ends were trimmed by 4 bases and 3 bases, with 16 bases remaining between them. Germline V lookup: CDR1 SGHAT, CDR2 FQNNGV. This CDR3 is CASSSITGHNYEQYF. CDR3 nucleotides: TGTGCCAGCAGCTCCATTACAGGGCATAACTACGAGCAGTACTTC. Drawing the rest from reference TRBV11-2 and TRBJ2-7, the complete variable domain is EAGVAQSPRYKIIEKRQSVAFWCNPISGHATLYWYQQILGQGPKLLIQFQNNGVVDDSQLPKDRFSAERLKGVDSTLKIQPAKLEDSAVYLCASSSITGHNYEQYFGPGTRLTVT.

This clonotype was counted ten times or more. In nucleotides, the CDR3 is TGTGCCTGCCCCCCGAGCTGGACAGGGGGGAATGGCTACACCTTC. This encodes CACPPSWTGGNGYTF. The chain is built from TRBV30 and TRBJ1-2; 10 bases fit TRBD1. The germline gives CDR1 GTSNPN, CDR2 SVGIG (reference sequence). Trimming cost V 6 bases and J 6 bases; bases outside gene matches: 13. The CDR3 has 15 residues.